The 14 T cell receptor beta chains reported below all come from one sample, sequenced in a study of identical twins. TCRdb called the 5' RACE reads again in MiXCR, with one record for every CDR3 protein. The table records about 530,000 distinct CDR3 sequences, 20% to 25% of them present only once. The same sample was also used in a study of yellow fever vaccine responses in identical twins.

The sequencing input was CD4+ T cells sorted from blood. The receptors here all came from a woman under 30 in good health.

This clonotype was found a few times. This rearrangement joins TRBV3-1 to TRBJ2-4; D is unresolved. CDR3 length equals 13 residues. The V and J ends lost 1 base and 5 bases respectively, with 6 bases between them. Germline values: CDR1 LGHDT, CDR2 YNNKEL (reference sequence). In DNA, the CDR3 is TGTGCCAGCAGCCAAGGGTCCCAAAACATTCAGTACTTC. Translating it yields CASSQGSQNIQYF.

This clonotype was found a few times. The genes are TRBV19 and TRBJ1-6; 10 nucleotides align to TRBD1. The germline V gene has CDR1 LNHDA and CDR2 SQIVND (reference sequence). V lost 9 bases and J lost 7; bases outside the gene matches: 3. This CDR3 comprises 13 residues. CDR3 sequence reads: CASVGQGNSPLHF. CDR3 coding DNA: TGTGCCAGCGTGGGACAGGGGAATTCACCCCTCCACTTT.

The V and J genes are TRBV28 and TRBJ2-7; D is undetermined. Per the germline V gene, CDR1 is MDHEN and CDR2 is SYDVKM. V gave up 6 bases and J gave up 3 bases, with 12 bases separating them. This CDR3 is built from 13 residues. CDR3 nucleotide sequence: TGTGCCAGCAGGGGCAGACCTTACTACGAGCAGTACTTC. Its protein is CASRGRPYYEQYF.

V usage is TRBV20-1 and J usage is TRBJ1-5; D perhaps matches TRBD1 (5 bases). This CDR3 is 14 amino acids long. The V end was cut by 3 bases, the J end by 4 bases, with 13 bases between. Germline loops: CDR1 DFQATT, CDR2 SNEGSKA (reference sequence). The CDR3 spells CSASPGGGNQPQHF. The CDR3 DNA sequence: TGCAGTGCTAGCCCTGGGGGGGGGAATCAGCCCCAGCATTTT.

This sequence joins TRBV24-1 and TRBJ1-2, with 8 bases aligning to TRBD1. The V and J ends lost 1 base and 2 bases, in that order; junction bases with no gene match: 5. The CDR3 is 16 amino acids. Looked up from germline, CDR1 is KGHDR and CDR2 is SFDVKD. This CDR3 is CATSDFRQGNNYGYTF. For the CDR3, the DNA is TGTGCCACCAGTGATTTCCGACAGGGGAACAACTATGGCTACACCTTC.

The chain recombines TRBV15 with TRBJ1-2, with D unclear. The CDR3 spans 13 residues. The germline CDR1 and CDR2 sequences are LNHNV and YYDKDF (reference sequence). V was pared by 3 bases and J by 4 bases, with 9 bases between. The CDR3 protein is CATSSLEGYGYTF. CDR3 nucleotides: TGTGCCACCAGCAGCCTGGAGGGCTATGGCTACACCTTC.

This clonotype occurred a few times. V usage is TRBV7-9 and J usage is TRBJ2-2; 9 bases map to TRBD2. Germline CDR1 reads SEHNR; CDR2 reads FQNEAQ (reference sequence). This CDR3 is 14 amino acids long. Losses at the gene ends were 4 bases for V and 6 bases for J; bases not matched to a gene: 3. CDR3 loop: CASSSQREAGELFF. The CDR3, as DNA: TGTGCCAGCAGCTCCCAGCGGGAGGCCGGGGAGCTGTTTTTT.

The chain has TRBV28 and TRBJ2-5, with D possibly TRBD2 on 6 matching bases. Germline lookup yields CDR1 MDHEN and CDR2 SYDVKM. V was shortened by 7 bases and J by 5 bases, with 20 bases between the two germline ends. The CDR3 contains 15 residues. The CDR3, as DNA: TGTGCCAGCACGGTAGCAGGGAGGTGGCTGGAGACCCAGTACTTC. It is translated as CASTVAGRWLETQYF.

CDR3 amino acids: CASSYSWRAGEQFF. The CDR3 DNA reads TGTGCCAGCAGTTACTCCTGGCGGGCGGGGGAGCAGTTCTTC. The chain joins TRBV6-5 to TRBJ2-1; D might be TRBD2 (6 bases). Looked up from germline, CDR1 is MNHEY and CDR2 is SVGAGI. There are 14 residues in the CDR3. The V and J ends lost 0 bases and 10 bases respectively, with 13 bases between them.

The table lists this clonotype with a few counts. Here the CDR3 DNA reads TGTGCCAGCAGCATCCGACAGGGGGTTTCCTACAATGAGCAGTTCTTC. Amino acid sequence: CASSIRQGVSYNEQFF. The chain recombines TRBV7-7 with TRBJ2-1; TRBD1 agrees at 9 bases. Germline V gene sequence: CDR1 SSHAT, CDR2 FNYEAQ (reference sequence). After removal of 5 bases from V and 1 base from J, the junction contained 6 bases not matched to a gene. The CDR3 covers 16 residues.

This clonotype showed up just a few times. J is TRBJ2-1 and V is TRBV10-3, with 16 bases identical to TRBD2. This CDR3 region has 15 residues. J was trimmed by 4 bases and V by 8 bases; bases with no gene match: 2. CDR1 ENHRY and CDR2 SYGVKD come from the germline V gene. CDR3 sequence reads: CAIGTSGRGYNEQFF. For the CDR3, the DNA is TGTGCCATCGGGACTAGCGGGAGGGGGTACAATGAGCAGTTCTTC.

The chain combines TRBV5-1 with TRBJ2-7; no clear D. V dropped 1 base and J dropped 2 bases, with 10 bases sitting between them. Germline loops: CDR1 SGHRS, CDR2 YFSETQ. The CDR3 contains 14 residues. In DNA, the CDR3 is TGCGCCAGCAGCTTGATCGCGGCAACCTACGAGCAGTACTTC. It specifies CASSLIAATYEQYF.

CDR3 nucleotides: TGCAGTGCTAGACAGATTGTAACGGGCCGACCCTCCTACAATGAGCAGTTCTTC. It is translated as CSARQIVTGRPSYNEQFF. The rearrangement uses TRBV20-1 and TRBJ2-1; no firm D call. CDR3 length: 18 amino acids. The ends were cut back, 2 bases at V and 0 bases at J, with 20 bases in the middle. Germline CDR1 and CDR2: DFQATT and SNEGSKA (reference sequence).

The chain has TRBV6-1 and TRBJ2-2, with 7 bases identical to TRBD2. This CDR3 region has 16 residues. Germline CDR1 is MNHNS and CDR2 is SASEGT. V gave up 3 bases and J gave up 5 bases; unmatched junction bases: 9. CDR3 DNA sequence: TGTGCCAGCAGTGAGGGGGGGATGCGATGGACCGGGGAGCTGTTTTTT. It specifies CASSEGGMRWTGELFF.